The T cell receptor beta chain under discussion was sequenced for a study of vaccination and CD4 T cells after COVID-19. This sample's treatment: roughly 11-day PBMC culture with coronavirus spike peptide pools or control peptides (ViraFEST assay). Before TCRs were sequenced, ViraFEST expanded antigen-specific T cells with peptide pools. US Alpha, Beta and Delta variants postdated the positive PCR dates, which ran from March to December 2020. A remark on this clonotype: The antigen is not known.

Oncomine TCR Beta short-read sequencing was applied to DNA from cultured CD4+ T cells. TCRdb reprocessed the PCR reads via MiXCR and lists one record per CDR3 protein. The table lists about 13,000 distinct CDR3 sequences, over 40% of them singletons. Sample: CD4+ T cells from blood, cultured in vitro. The origin of this receptor is a human donor who had recovered from COVID-19.

The CDR3 nucleotides are TGCAGCGTTGAAGATAGACAGGGGATGTATGGCTACACCTTC. Translation: CSVEDRQGMYGYTF. The chain combines TRBV29-1 with TRBJ1-2, with 8 positions matching TRBD1. This CDR3 comprises 14 residues. Losses at the gene ends were 0 bases for V and 5 bases for J; bases not matched to a gene: 5. Germline values: CDR1 SQVTM, CDR2 ANQGSEA.